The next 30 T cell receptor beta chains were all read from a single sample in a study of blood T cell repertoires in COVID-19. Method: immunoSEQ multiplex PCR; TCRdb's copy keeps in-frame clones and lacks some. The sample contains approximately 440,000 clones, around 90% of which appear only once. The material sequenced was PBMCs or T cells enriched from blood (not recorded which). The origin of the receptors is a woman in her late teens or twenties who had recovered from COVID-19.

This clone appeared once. The CDR3 sequence: CASSFSQGQGRYGYTF. CDR3 nucleotide sequence: TGTGCCAGCAGCTTTTCCCAGGGACAGGGACGCTATGGCTACACCTTC. This chain uses TRBV5-4 with TRBJ1-2, with 9 nucleotides matching TRBD1. Trimming removed 2 bases from V and 4 bases from J; junction bases left unmatched: 9. The CDR3 covers 16 residues. Germline CDR1 is SGHNT and CDR2 is YYREEE (reference sequence). Looking up the rest from reference TRBV5-4 and TRBJ1-2 gives the full variable domain: ETGVTQSPTHLIKTRGQQVTLRCSSQSGHNTVSWYQQALGQGPQFIFQYYREEENGRGNFPPRFSGLQFPNYSSELNVNALELDDSALYLCASSFSQGQGRYGYTFGSGTRLTVV.

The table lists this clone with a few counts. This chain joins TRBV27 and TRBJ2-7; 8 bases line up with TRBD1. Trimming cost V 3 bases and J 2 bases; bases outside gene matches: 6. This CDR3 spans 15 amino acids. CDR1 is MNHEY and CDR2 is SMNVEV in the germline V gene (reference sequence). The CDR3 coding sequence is TGTGCCAGCAGTTTGGATCCGACAGGGGCCTACGAGCAGTACTTC. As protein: CASSLDPTGAYEQYF.

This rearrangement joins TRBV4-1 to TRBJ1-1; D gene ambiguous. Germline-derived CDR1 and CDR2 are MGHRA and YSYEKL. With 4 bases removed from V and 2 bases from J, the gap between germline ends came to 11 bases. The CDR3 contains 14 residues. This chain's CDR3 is CASSPPPGNTEAFF. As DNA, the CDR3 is TGCGCCAGCAGCCCTCCCCCGGGAAACACTGAAGCTTTCTTT.

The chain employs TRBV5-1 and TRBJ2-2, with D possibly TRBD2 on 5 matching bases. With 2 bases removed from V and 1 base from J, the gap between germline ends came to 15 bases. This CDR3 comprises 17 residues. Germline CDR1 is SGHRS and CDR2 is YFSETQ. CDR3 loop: CASSFQVEGRNTGELFF. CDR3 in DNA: TGCGCCAGCAGCTTCCAGGTTGAGGGTCGGAACACCGGGGAGCTGTTTTTT.

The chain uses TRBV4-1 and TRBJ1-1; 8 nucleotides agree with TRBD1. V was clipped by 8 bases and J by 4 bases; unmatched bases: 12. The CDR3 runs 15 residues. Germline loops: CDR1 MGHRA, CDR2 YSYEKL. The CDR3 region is CASERTGKGGTEAFF. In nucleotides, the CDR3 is TGCGCCAGCGAACGGACAGGGAAGGGTGGCACTGAAGCTTTCTTT.

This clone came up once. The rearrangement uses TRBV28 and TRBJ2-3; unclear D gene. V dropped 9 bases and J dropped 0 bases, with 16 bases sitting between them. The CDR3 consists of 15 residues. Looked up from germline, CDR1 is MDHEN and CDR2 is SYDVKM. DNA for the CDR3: TGTGCCAGGTCAGTAGCCGCCCCTAGCACAGATACGCAGTATTTT. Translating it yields CARSVAAPSTDTQYF.

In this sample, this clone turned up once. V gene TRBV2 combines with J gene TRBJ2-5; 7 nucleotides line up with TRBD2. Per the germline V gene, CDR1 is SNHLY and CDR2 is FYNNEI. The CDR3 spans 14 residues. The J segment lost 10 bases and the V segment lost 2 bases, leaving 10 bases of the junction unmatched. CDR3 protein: CASSETATERGQYF. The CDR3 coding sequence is TGTGCCAGCAGTGAAACAGCAACGGAGCGGGGCCAGTACTTC.

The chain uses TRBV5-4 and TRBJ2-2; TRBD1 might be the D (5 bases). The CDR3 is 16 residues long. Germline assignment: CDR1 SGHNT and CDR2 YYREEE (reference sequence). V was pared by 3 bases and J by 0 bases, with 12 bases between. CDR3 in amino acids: CASSWGVAANTGELFF. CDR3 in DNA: TGTGCCAGCAGCTGGGGCGTGGCGGCGAACACCGGGGAGCTGTTTTTT.

CDR3 loop: CASSSLRRTSGGALTYNEQFF. CDR3 coding DNA: TGTGCCAGCAGTTCACTCAGACGGACTAGCGGGGGGGCATTGACCTACAATGAGCAGTTCTTC. V usage is TRBV27 and J usage is TRBJ2-1; 15 nucleotides align to TRBD2. CDR3 length equals 21 residues. Trimming removed 4 bases from V and 2 bases from J; junction bases left unmatched: 15. Germline assignment: CDR1 MNHEY and CDR2 SMNVEV (reference sequence).

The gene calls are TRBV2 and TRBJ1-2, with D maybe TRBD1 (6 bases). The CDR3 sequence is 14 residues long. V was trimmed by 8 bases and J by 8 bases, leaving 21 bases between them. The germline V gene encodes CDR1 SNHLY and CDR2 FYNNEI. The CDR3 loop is CASGNRARASGYTF. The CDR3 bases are TGTGCCAGCGGGAACAGGGCGCGAGCAAGCGGCTACACCTTC.

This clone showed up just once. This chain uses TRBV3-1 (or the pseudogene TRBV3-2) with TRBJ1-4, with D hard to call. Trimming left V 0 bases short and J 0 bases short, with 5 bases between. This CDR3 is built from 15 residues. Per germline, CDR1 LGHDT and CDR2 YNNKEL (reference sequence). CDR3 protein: CASSQEQATNEKLFF. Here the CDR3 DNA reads TGTGCCAGCAGCCAAGAACAAGCAACTAATGAAAAACTGTTTTTT.

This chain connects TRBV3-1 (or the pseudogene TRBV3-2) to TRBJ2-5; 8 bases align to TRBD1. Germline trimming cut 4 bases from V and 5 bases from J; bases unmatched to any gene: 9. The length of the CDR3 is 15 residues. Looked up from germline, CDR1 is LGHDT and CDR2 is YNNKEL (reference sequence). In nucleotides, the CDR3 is TGTGCCAGCAGCCGGCCTTGGACAGGGAGCGAGACCCAGTACTTC. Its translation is CASSRPWTGSETQYF.

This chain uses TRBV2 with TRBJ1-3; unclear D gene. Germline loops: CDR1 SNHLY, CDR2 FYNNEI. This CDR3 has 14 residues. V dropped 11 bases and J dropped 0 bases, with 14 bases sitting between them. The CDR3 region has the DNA TGTGCCTCCGGCGGGTTTGACTCTGGAAACACCATATATTTT. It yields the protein CASGGFDSGNTIYF.

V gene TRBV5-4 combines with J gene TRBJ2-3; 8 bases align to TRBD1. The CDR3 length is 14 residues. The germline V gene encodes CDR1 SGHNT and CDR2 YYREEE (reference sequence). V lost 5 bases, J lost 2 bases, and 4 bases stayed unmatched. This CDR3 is CASSTDRATDTQYF. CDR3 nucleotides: TGTGCCAGCAGTACGGACAGGGCCACAGATACGCAGTATTTT.

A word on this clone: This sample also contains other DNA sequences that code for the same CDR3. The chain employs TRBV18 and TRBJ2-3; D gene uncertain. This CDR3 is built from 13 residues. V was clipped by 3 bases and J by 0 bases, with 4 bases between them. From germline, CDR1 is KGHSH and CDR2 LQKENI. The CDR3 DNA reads TGTGCCAGCTCACCCCTAAGCACAGATACGCAGTATTTT. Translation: CASSPLSTDTQYF.

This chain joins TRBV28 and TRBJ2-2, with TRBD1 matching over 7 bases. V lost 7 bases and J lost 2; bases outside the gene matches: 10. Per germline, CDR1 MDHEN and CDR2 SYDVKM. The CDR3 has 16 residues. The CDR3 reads CASKITGTANTGELFF. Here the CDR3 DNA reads TGTGCCAGCAAAATTACCGGGACAGCTAACACCGGGGAGCTGTTTTTT.

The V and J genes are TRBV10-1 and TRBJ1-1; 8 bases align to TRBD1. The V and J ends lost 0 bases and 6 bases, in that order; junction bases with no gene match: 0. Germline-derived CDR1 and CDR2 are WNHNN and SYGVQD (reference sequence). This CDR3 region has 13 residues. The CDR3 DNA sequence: TGCGCCAGCAGTGAGTCGACAGGGGCTGAAGCTTTCTTT. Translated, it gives CASSESTGAEAFF.

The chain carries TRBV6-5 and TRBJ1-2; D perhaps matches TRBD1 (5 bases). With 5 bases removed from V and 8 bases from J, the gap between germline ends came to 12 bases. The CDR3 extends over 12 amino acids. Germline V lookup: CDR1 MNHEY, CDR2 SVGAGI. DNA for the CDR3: TGTGCCAGCAGTCCAGGACAATCAGGCTACACCTTC. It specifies CASSPGQSGYTF.

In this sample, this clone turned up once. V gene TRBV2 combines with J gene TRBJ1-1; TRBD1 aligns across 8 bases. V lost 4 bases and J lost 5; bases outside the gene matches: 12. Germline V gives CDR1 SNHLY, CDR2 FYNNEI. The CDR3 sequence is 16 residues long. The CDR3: CASSGGPGGVMTEAFF. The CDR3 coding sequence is TGTGCCAGCAGTGGCGGTCCAGGGGGCGTGATGACTGAAGCTTTCTTT. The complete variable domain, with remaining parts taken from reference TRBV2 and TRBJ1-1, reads EPEVTQTPSHQVTQMGQEVILRCVPISNHLYFYWYRQILGQKVEFLVSFYNNEISEKSEIFDDQFSVERPDGSNFTLKIRSTKLEDSAMYFCASSGGPGGVMTEAFFGQGTRLTVV.

The CDR3 protein is CASSPMPNSPLHF. In nucleotides, the CDR3 is TGTGCCAGCAGCCCTATGCCTAATTCACCCCTCCACTTT. This chain joins TRBV3-1 (or the pseudogene TRBV3-2) and TRBJ1-6; no definite D call. CDR1 and CDR2 (germline): LGHDT, YNNKEL (reference sequence). Trimming stripped 4 bases from V and 6 bases from J, with 7 bases between. This CDR3 has 13 amino acids.

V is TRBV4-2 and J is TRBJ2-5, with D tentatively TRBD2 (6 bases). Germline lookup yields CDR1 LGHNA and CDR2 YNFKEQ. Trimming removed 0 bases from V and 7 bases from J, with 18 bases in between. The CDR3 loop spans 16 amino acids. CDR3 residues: CASSQDRGLQGVTQYF. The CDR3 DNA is TGTGCCAGCAGCCAAGATAGGGGACTCCAAGGGGTGACCCAGTACTTC.

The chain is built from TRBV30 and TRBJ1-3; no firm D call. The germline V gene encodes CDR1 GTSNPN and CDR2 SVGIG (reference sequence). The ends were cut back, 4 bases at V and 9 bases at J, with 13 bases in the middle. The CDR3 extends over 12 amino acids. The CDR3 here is CAWNPLLGTIYF. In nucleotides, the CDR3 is TGTGCCTGGAACCCCCTGCTAGGCACCATATATTTT.

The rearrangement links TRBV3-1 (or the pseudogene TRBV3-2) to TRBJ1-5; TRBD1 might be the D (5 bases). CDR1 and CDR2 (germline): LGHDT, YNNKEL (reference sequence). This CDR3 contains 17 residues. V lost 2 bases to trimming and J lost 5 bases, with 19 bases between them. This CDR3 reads CASSQYGGDLAHQPQHF. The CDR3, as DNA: TGTGCCAGCAGCCAATATGGGGGGGACCTGGCCCATCAGCCCCAGCATTTT.

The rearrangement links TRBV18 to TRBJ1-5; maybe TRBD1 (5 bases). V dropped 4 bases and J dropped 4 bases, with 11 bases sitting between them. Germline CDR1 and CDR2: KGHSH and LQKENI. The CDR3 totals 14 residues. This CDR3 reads CASSRGGLNQPQHF. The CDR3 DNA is TGTGCCAGCTCACGGGGGGGGTTGAATCAGCCCCAGCATTTT.

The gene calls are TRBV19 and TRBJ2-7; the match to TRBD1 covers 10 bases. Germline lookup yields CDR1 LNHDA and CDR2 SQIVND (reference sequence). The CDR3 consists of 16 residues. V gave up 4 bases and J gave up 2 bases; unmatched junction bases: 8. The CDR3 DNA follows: TGTGCCAGTAGTACGCGACAGGGGGCGATCCCCTACGAGCAGTACTTC. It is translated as CASSTRQGAIPYEQYF.

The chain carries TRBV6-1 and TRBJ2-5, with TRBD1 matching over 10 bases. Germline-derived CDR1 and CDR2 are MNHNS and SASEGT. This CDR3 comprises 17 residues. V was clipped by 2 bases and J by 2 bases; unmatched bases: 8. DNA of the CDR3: TGTGCCAGCAGTGAACTATATGGGACAGGGGATCAAGAGACCCAGTACTTC. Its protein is CASSELYGTGDQETQYF.

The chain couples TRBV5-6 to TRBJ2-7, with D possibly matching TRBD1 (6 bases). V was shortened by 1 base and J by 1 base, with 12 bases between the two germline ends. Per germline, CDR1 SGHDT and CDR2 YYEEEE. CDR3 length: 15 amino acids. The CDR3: CASSLTGRGSYEQYF. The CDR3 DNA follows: TGTGCCAGCAGCTTGACGGGCAGGGGATCCTACGAGCAGTACTTC.

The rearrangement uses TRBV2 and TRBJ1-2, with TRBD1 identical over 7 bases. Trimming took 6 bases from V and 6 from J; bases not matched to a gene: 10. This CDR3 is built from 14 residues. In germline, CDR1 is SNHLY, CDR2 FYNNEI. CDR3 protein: CASRVEGQRNGYTF. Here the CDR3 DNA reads TGTGCCAGCAGAGTGGAGGGACAGCGAAATGGCTACACCTTC.

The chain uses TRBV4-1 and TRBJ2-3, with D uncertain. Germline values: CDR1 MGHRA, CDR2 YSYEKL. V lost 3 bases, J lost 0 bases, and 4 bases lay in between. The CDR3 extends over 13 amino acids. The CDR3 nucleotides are TGCGCCAGCAGCCACGTCAGCACAGATACGCAGTATTTT. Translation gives CASSHVSTDTQYF.

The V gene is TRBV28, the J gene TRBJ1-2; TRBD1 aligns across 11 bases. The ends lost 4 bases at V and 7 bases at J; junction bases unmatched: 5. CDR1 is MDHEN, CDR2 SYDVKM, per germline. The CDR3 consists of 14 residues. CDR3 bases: TGTGCCAGCAGTTGGGACAGGGGGACTGTTGGCTACACCTTC. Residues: CASSWDRGTVGYTF.